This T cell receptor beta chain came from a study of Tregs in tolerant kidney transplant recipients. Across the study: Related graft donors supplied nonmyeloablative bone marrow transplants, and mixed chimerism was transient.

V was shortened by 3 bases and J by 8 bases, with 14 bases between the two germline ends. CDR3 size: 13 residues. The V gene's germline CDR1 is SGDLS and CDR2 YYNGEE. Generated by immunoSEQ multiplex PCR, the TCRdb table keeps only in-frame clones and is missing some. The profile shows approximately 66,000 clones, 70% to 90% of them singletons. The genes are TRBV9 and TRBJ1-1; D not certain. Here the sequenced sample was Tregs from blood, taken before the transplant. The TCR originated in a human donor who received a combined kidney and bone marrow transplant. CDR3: CASSGAGRGEAFF. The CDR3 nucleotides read TGTGCCAGCAGCGGAGCCGGGCGAGGGGAAGCTTTCTTT. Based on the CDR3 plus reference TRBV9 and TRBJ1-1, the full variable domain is DSGVTQTPKHLITATGQRVTLRCSPRSGDLSVYWYQQSLDQGLQFLIQYYNGEERAKGNILERFSAQQFPDLHSELNLSSLELGDSALYFCASSGAGRGEAFFGQGTRLTVV.